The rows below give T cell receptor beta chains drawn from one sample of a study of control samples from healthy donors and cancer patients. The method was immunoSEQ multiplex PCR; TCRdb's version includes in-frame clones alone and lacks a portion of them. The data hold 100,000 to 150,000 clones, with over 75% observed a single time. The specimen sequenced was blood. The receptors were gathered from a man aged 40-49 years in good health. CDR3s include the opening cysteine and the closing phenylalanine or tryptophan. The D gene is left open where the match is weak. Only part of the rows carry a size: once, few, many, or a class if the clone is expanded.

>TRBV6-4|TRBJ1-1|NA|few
CASSEGRNTEAFF
TGTGCCAGCTCGGAGGGGCGGAACACTGAAGCTTTCTTT
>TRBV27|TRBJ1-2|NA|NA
CASSPVGRYGYTF
TGTGCCAGCAGCCCAGTTGGTCGCTATGGCTACACCTTC
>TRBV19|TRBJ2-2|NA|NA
CASRGRAGELFF
TGTGCCAGTCGGGGTAGAGCCGGGGAGCTGTTTTTT
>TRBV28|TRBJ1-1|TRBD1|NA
CASSLTPGQGIASEAFF
TGTGCCAGCAGTTTAACTCCGGGACAGGGGATTGCCTCTGAAGCTTTCTTT
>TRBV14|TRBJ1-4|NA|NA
CASSQTRFGEKLFF
TGTGCCAGCAGCCAAACGCGGTTCGGTGAAAAACTGTTTTTT
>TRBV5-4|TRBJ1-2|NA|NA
CASSLSGRTNYGYTF
TGTGCCAGCAGCTTGTCGGGACGGACTAACTATGGCTACACCTTC
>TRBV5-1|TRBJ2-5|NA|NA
CASSLGRQETQYF
TGCGCCAGCAGCTTGGGTCGTCAAGAGACCCAGTACTTC
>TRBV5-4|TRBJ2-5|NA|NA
CASSPSRPGQETQYF
TGTGCCAGCAGCCCGAGCCGTCCAGGCCAAGAGACCCAGTACTTC
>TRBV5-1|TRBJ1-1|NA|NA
CASSGEGVRTEAFF
TGCGCCAGCAGCGGGGAAGGGGTTCGCACTGAAGCTTTCTTT
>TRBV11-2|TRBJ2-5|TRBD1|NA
CASSRTATGLRETQYF
TGTGCCAGCAGCCGGACCGCGACAGGGCTGCGTGAGACCCAGTACTTC
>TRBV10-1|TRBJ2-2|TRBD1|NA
CASSDPGTGGSGELFF
TGCGCCAGCAGTGACCCCGGGACAGGGGGATCCGGGGAGCTGTTTTTT
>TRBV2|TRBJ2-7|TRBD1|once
CASSARTGIYDGQYF
TGTGCCAGCAGTGCGCGGACAGGGATCTACGACGGGCAGTACTTC
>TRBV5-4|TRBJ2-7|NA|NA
CASSLAPQYEQYF
TGTGCCAGCAGCTTGGCTCCTCAATACGAGCAGTACTTC
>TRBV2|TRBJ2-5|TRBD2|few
CASSMERGAQETQYF
TGTGCCAGCAGCATGGAGCGGGGGGCCCAAGAGACCCAGTACTTC
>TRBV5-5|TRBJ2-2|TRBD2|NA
CASSLRPGLAGVNTGELFF
TGTGCCAGCAGCCTACGACCGGGACTAGCGGGGGTGAACACCGGGGAGCTGTTTTTT
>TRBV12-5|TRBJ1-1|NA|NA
CASGLERGTEAFF
TGTGCTAGTGGTTTGGAGAGAGGGACTGAAGCTTTCTTT
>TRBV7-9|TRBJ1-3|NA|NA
CASSLATGSSGNTIYF
TGTGCCAGCAGCTTAGCGACAGGAAGCTCTGGAAACACCATATATTTT
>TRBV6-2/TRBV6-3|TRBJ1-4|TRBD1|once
CASSYRAGTGSEKLFF
TGTGCCAGCAGTTATCGTGCCGGGACAGGGAGCGAAAAACTGTTTTTT
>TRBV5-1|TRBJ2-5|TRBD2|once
CASGTSEETQYF
TGCGCCAGCGGGACTAGCGAAGAGACCCAGTACTTC
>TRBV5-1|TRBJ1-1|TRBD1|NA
CASSLYPRDRGYTEAFF
TGCGCCAGCAGTTTGTACCCAAGGGACAGGGGGTATACTGAAGCTTTCTTT
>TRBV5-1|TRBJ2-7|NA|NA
CASSSSGEQYF
TGCGCCAGCAGCTCGAGTGGCGAGCAGTACTTC
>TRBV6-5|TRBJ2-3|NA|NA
CASRSSEGADTQYF
TGTGCCAGCAGATCTTCGGAGGGGGCAGATACGCAGTATTTT
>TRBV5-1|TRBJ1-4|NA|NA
CASSLQGGSEKLFF
TGCGCCAGCAGCTTACAGGGAGGGAGTGAAAAACTGTTTTTT
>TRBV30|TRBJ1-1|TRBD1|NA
CACLPGGRGDNTEAFF
TGTGCCTGCCTCCCAGGGGGGCGCGGGGATAACACTGAAGCTTTCTTT
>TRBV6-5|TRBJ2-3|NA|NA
CASSYTSTDTQYF
TGTGCCAGCAGTTACACTAGCACAGATACGCAGTATTTT
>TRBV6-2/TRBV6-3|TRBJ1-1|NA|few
CASSFKGESTEAFF
TGTGCCAGCAGTTTTAAAGGGGAATCCACTGAAGCTTTCTTT
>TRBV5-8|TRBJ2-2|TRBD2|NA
CASSPGLVNTGELFF
TGTGCCAGCAGCCCGGGACTAGTGAACACCGGGGAGCTGTTTTTT
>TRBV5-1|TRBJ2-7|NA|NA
CASSLTGNLHEQYF
TGCGCCAGCAGCTTGACAGGGAACCTCCACGAGCAGTACTTC
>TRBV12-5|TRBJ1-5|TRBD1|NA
CASGLEGQGSQPQHF
TGTGCTAGTGGCCTCGAGGGACAGGGGAGTCAGCCCCAGCATTTT
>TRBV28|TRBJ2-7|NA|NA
CASTPLGETYEQYF
TGTGCCAGCACCCCCCTGGGAGAGACCTACGAGCAGTACTTC
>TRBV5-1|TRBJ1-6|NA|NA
CASSLSLLGSPLHF
TGCGCCAGCAGCTTGTCTTTATTAGGTTCACCCCTCCACTTT
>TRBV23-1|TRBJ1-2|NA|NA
CASSQRPGFRGYTF
TGCGCCAGCAGTCAACGGCCCGGTTTCAGGGGCTACACCTTC
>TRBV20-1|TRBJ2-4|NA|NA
CSARDVIQYF
TGCAGTGCCCGCGATGTCATTCAGTACTTC
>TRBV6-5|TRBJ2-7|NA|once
CASTPLSGLYEQYF
TGTGCCAGCACCCCGTTGTCAGGGTTGTACGAGCAGTACTTC
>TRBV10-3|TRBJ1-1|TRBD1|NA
CAISDLTGGHTEAFF
TGTGCCATCAGTGACTTAACAGGGGGACACACTGAAGCTTTCTTT
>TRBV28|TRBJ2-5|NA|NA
CASIGAGERETQYF
TGTGCCAGCATTGGGGCAGGGGAACGGGAGACCCAGTACTTC
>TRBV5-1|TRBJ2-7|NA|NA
CASSSTTRTVSGRGRNEQYF
TGCGCCAGCAGCTCAACGACCCGGACCGTTTCAGGGCGGGGGCGCAACGAGCAGTACTTC
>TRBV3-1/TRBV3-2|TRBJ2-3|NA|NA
CASSQSTADTQYF
TGTGCCAGCAGCCAATCAACAGCAGATACGCAGTATTTT
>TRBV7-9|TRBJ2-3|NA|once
CASSLTAGTQYF
TGTGCCAGCAGCTTAACCGCGGGTACGCAGTATTTT
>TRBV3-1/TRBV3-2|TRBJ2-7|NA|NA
CASSPAGTLSYEQYF
TGTGCCAGCAGTCCAGCGGGGACACTCTCCTACGAGCAGTACTTC
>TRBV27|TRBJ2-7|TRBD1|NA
CASSLLGQGAREQYF
TGTGCCAGCAGTTTATTGGGACAGGGGGCGCGAGAGCAGTACTTC
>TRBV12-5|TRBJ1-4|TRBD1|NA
CASGLVGGRGDEKLFF
TGTGCTAGTGGTTTGGTAGGGGGCCGCGGGGATGAAAAACTGTTTTTT
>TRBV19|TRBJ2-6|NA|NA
CASSTHGGANVLTF
TGTGCCAGTAGTACCCATGGTGGGGCCAACGTCCTGACTTTC
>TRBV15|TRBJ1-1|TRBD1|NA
CATRYDRGARGEAFF
TGTGCCACCAGATATGACAGGGGGGCGCGAGGGGAAGCTTTCTTT
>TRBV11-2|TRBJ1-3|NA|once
CASSLVRSPGNTIYF
TGTGCCAGCAGCTTAGTACGGTCTCCTGGAAACACCATATATTTT
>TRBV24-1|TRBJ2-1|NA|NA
CATSERGGNNEQFF
TGTGCCACCAGTGAGCGGGGAGGAAACAATGAGCAGTTCTTC
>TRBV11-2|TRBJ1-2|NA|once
CASSLTGRGPYGYTF
TGTGCCAGCAGCTTAACTGGCAGGGGCCCCTATGGCTACACCTTC
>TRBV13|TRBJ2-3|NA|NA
CASSLGQGRADTQYF
TGTGCCAGCAGCTTAGGCCAGGGGAGAGCAGATACGCAGTATTTT
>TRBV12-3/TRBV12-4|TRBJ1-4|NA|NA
CASSRGHNEKLFF
TGTGCCAGCAGTCGGGGACACAATGAAAAACTGTTTTTT
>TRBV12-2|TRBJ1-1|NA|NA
CASRLGGEEGKNRRRGEAFF
TGTGCAAGTCGCTTAGGAGGAGAGGAGGGCAAGAATCGACGGCGGGGTGAAGCTTTCTTT
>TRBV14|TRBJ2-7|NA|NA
CASSQGVYRGHYEQYF
TGTGCCAGCAGCCAGGGGGTCTACCGGGGACACTACGAGCAGTACTTC
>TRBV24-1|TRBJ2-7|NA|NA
CATSESGKDEQYF
TGTGCCACCAGTGAGTCAGGGAAGGACGAGCAGTACTTC
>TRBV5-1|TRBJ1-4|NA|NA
CASSSPDGAGEKLFF
TGCGCCAGCAGCTCGCCGGACGGCGCGGGAGAAAAACTGTTTTTT
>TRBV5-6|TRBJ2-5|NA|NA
CASSVRDQETQYF
TGTGCCAGCAGCGTCCGGGATCAAGAGACCCAGTACTTC
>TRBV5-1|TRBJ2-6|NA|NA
CASTYSGANVLTF
TGCGCCAGCACCTACTCTGGGGCCAACGTCCTGACTTTC
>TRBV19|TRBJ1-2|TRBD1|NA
CASSKTGTGNYGYTF
TGTGCCAGTAGCAAAACCGGGACAGGGAACTATGGCTACACCTTC